This T cell receptor beta chain was captured by sequencing in a study of cytotoxic CD8 clonotypes in ibrutinib-treated CLL. Study-level findings and limits: Clonality at baseline surpassed age-matched healthy donors and tracked circulating CD8+ T-cell counts.

Clones were sequenced by immunoSEQ multiplex PCR, and TCRdb holds only the in-frame ones, with some missing. The data contain 200,000 to 250,000 clones, about four fifths of them singletons. On this clone: What it binds is not known.

CDR3 size: 14 residues. Losses at the gene ends were 6 bases for V and 5 bases for J; bases not matched to a gene: 5. Germline V gene data show CDR1 as ENHRY and CDR2 as SYGVKD. The specimen was PBMCs, collected after 12 months of ibrutinib treatment. The chain joins TRBV10-3 to TRBJ2-1; TRBD2 matches 9 bases. The receptor was isolated from a human donor with chronic lymphocytic leukemia. Here the CDR3 reads CAIRAGGNHNEQFF. The CDR3 bases are TGTGCCATCAGGGCGGGAGGGAACCACAATGAGCAGTTCTTC.